Each of the 9 T cell receptor beta chains below was sequenced from the same sample in a study of T cell clonality in common variable immunodeficiency. Study results and limitations: In common variable immunodeficiency, TCR beta chains reportedly carried fewer deletions and N-nucleotide insertions.

For these receptors, no antigen is known. Sequenced by immunoSEQ multiplex PCR; TCRdb stores in-frame clones only, minus some. This repertoire holds over 20,000 clones, and none appear only once. What was sequenced was peripheral blood mononuclear cells. Source of these receptors: a human donor with common variable immunodeficiency.

By share, this clone counts as medium-sized. Read sequence stops 3 residues before the CDR3 end, and the germline J gene provides the missing end. The V call is TRBV5-1, the J call TRBJ1-1, with TRBD1 identical over 9 bases. Unmatched junction bases numbered 2, after V lost 1 base and J lost 4 bases. The CDR3 has 14 residues. Per the germline V gene, CDR1 is SGHRS and CDR2 is YFSETQ. CDR3: CASSLTGGSTEAFF. The DNA read from the CDR3 is TGCGCCAGCAGCTTGACAGGGGGCAGCACTGAA.

At least ten counts were recorded for this clone. The sequence runs out 3 residues before the end of the CDR3; the remainder is reconstructed from the germline J gene. The chain uses TRBV10-3 and TRBJ2-5; 14 bases agree with TRBD2. The V segment lost 2 bases and the J segment 2 bases; nucleotides outside the gene matches: 4. The CDR3 length is 17 residues. CDR1 is ENHRY and CDR2 is SYGVKD in the germline V gene. Partial CDR3 DNA: TGTGCCATCAGTGAGCCTGGACTAGCGGGGGGTCAAGAGACC. Amino acids: CAISEPGLAGGQET. The whole CDR3 sequence reads CAISEPGLAGGQETQYF.

Many counts were recorded for this clone. The read falls 3 residues short of the CDR3 end, and the missing part is taken from the germline J gene. The gene calls are TRBV30 and TRBJ2-2; no clear D. CDR3 size: 11 residues. V lost 8 bases to trimming and J lost 6 bases, with 10 bases between them. Germline CDR1 is GTSNPN and CDR2 is SVGIG (reference sequence). CDR3 region: CAGGGSGELFF. CDR3 DNA, as far as it was read: TGTGCCGGTGGCGGCTCCGGGGAG.

This clone was recorded at least ten times. The CDR3 is cut off 3 residues early in the read; its end comes from the germline J gene. The genes are TRBV7-2 and TRBJ2-3; TRBD1 might be the D (6 bases). This CDR3 region has 15 residues. Germline V gene sequence: CDR1 SGHTA, CDR2 FQGNSA. V lost 5 bases and J lost 5, with 17 bases in between. Partial CDR3 DNA: TGTGCCAGCAGCACCGGGACACTATTTGGAGATACG. This translates into CASSTGTLFGDT. The whole CDR3 protein is CASSTGTLFGDTQYF.

This clone has a count of ten or more. The sequenced CDR3 bases are TGCAGTGCTAGAGACCTCAGGGATGGCACAGATACG. It encodes CSARDLRDGTDT. The complete CDR3 protein is CSARDLRDGTDTQYF. The chain is built from TRBV20-1 and TRBJ2-3, with D possibly TRBD1 on 5 matching bases. Read sequence stops 3 residues before the CDR3 end, and the germline J gene provides the missing end. Germline V CDR1 and CDR2: DFQATT, SNEGSKA (reference sequence). This CDR3 comprises 15 residues. V lost 0 bases and J 1 base, leaving 11 bases between the germline ends.

This clone was seen many times. Here the CDR3 reads CSASSRGSRYTQYF. The part of the CDR3 DNA that was read is TGCAGTGCTAGTAGTAGGGGTTCTCGGTATACG. The V and J genes are TRBV20-1 and TRBJ2-3; D may be TRBD1 (5 bases). Sequencing ends 3 residues short of the CDR3 end; the germline J gene provides the rest. The germline CDR1 and CDR2 sequences are DFQATT and SNEGSKA (reference sequence). V shed 3 bases and J shed 7 bases, with 17 bases lying between them. The CDR3 length is 14 residues.

Many counts were recorded for this clone. The read falls 3 residues short of the CDR3 end, and the missing part is taken from the germline J gene. The chain carries TRBV5-6 and TRBJ2-1; 8 nucleotides align to TRBD2. Germline V gene lookup returns CDR1 SGHDT and CDR2 YYEEEE. The CDR3 is made up of 15 amino acids. With V trimmed by 2 bases and J by 4 bases, 5 bases remained unmatched. CDR3 sequence reads: CASSFGVAGYNEQFF. Partial CDR3 DNA: TGTGCCAGCAGCTTCGGGGTAGCGGGGTACAATGAG.

This clone was observed many times. Read coverage stops 3 residues before the CDR3 terminus; the germline J gene supplies the remainder. The chain is built from TRBV5-1 and TRBJ2-3; D gene ambiguous. Trimming stripped 0 bases from V and 0 bases from J, with 8 bases between. The CDR3 runs to 15 residues. In germline, CDR1 is SGHRS, CDR2 YFSETQ. Incomplete CDR3 DNA: TGCGCCAGCAGCTTGGCTACCGTAAGCACAGATACG. Translated: CASSLATVSTDT. The CDR3 reads in full as CASSLATVSTDTQYF. The whole variable domain, remainder taken from reference TRBV5-1 and TRBJ2-3, is KAGVTQTPRYLIKTRGQQVTLSCSPISGHRSVSWYQQTPGQGLQFLFEYFSETQRNKGNFPGRFSGRQFSNSRSEMNVSTLELGDSALYLCASSLATVSTDTQYFGPGTRLTVL.

This clone was observed at least ten times. Read sequence stops 3 residues before the CDR3 end, and the germline J gene provides the missing end. This chain links TRBV19 with TRBJ2-7, with a possible D match to TRBD1 (5 bases). The V gene lost 8 bases and the J gene lost 3 bases, with 11 bases spanning the gap. The CDR3 has 12 amino acids. CDR1 is LNHDA, CDR2 SQIVND, per germline (reference sequence). CDR3 region: CASSGHVYEQYF. Partial CDR3 DNA: TGTGCCAGTTCCGGACACGTCTACGAG.